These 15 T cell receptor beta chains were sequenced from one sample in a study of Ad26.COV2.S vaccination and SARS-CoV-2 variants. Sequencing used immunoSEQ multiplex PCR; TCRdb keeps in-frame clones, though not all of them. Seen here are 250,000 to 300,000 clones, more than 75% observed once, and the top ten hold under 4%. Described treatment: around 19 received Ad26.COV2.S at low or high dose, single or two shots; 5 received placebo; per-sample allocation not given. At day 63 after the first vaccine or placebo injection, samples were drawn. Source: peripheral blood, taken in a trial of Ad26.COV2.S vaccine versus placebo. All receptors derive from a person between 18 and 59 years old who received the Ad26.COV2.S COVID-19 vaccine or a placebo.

The CDR3 sequence: CASSEWNYGYTF. The CDR3 coding sequence is TGTGCCAGCAGTGAATGGAACTATGGCTACACCTTC. The gene calls are TRBV6-1 and TRBJ1-2; no reliable D call. V gave up 2 bases and J gave up 2 bases, with 3 bases separating them. This CDR3 has 12 residues. Germline V gene data show CDR1 as MNHNS and CDR2 as SASEGT.

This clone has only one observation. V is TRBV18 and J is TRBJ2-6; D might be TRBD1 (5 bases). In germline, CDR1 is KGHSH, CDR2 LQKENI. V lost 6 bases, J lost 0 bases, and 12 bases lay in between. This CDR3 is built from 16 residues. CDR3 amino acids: CASSRIGASGANVLTF. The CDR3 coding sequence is TGTGCCAGCTCGCGCATTGGGGCCTCTGGGGCCAACGTCCTGACTTTC.

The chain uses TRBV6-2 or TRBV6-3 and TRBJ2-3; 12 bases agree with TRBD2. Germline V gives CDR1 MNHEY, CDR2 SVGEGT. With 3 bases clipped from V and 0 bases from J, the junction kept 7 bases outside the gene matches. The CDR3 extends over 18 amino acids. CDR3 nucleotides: TGTGCCAGCAGTTATGGGACTAGCGGGTTTTCTAGCACAGATACGCAGTATTTT. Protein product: CASSYGTSGFSSTDTQYF.

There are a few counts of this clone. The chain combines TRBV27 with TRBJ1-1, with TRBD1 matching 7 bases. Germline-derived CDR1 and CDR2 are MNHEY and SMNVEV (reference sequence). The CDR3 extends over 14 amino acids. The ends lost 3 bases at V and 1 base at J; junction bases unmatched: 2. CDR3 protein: CASSLTGQNTEAFF. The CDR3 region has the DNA TGTGCCAGCAGTTTGACAGGGCAGAACACTGAAGCTTTCTTT.

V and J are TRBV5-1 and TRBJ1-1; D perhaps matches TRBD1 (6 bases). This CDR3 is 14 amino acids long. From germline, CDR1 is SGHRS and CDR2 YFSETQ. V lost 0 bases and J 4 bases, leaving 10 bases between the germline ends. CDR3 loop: CASSLGGGVTEAFF. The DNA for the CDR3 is TGCGCCAGCAGCTTGGGAGGGGGAGTCACTGAAGCTTTCTTT.

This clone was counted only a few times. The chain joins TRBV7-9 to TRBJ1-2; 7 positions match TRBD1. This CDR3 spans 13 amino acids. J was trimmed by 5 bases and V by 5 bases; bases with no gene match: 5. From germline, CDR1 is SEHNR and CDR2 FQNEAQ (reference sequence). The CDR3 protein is CASSIRTGYGYTF. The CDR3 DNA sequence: TGTGCCAGCAGCATTAGGACAGGTTATGGCTACACCTTC. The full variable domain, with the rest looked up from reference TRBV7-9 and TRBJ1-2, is DTGVSQNPRHKITKRGQNVTFRCDPISEHNRLYWYRQTLGQGPEFLTYFQNEAQLEKSRLLSDRFSAERPKGSFSTLEIQRTEQGDSAMYLCASSIRTGYGYTFGSGTRLTVV.

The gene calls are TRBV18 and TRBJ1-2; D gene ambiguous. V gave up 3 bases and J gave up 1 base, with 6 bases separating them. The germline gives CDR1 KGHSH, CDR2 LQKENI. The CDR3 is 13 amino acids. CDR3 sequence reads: CASSPTDNYGYTF. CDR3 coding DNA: TGTGCCAGCTCACCCACTGATAACTATGGCTACACCTTC.

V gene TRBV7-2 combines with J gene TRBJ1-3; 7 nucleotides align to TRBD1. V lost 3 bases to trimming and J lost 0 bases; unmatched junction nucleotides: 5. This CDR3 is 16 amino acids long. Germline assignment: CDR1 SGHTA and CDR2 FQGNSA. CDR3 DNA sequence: TGTGCCAGCAGCTTGCGGGACAGCAACTCTGGAAACACCATATATTTT. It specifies CASSLRDSNSGNTIYF.

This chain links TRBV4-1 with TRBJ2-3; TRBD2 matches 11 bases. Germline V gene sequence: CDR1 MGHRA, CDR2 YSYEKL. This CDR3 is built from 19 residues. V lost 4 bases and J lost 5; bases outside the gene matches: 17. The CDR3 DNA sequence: TGCGCCAGCAGCCCCCTCTCGCCCGGAACTAGCGGGAGTAGAGATACGCAGTATTTT. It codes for CASSPLSPGTSGSRDTQYF.

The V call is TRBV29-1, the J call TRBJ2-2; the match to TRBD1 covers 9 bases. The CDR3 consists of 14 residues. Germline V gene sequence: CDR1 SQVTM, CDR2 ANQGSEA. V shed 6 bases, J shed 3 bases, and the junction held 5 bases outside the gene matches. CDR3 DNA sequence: TGCAGCGTGACCGGGACAGGGTACACCGGGGAGCTGTTTTTT. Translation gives CSVTGTGYTGELFF.

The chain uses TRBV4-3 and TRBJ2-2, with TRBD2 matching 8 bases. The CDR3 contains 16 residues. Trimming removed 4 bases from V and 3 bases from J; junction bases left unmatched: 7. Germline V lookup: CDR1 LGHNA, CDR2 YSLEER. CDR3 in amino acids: CASSRGSSGYTGELFF. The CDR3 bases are TGCGCCAGCAGCCGAGGTTCTAGCGGGTACACCGGGGAGCTGTTTTTT.

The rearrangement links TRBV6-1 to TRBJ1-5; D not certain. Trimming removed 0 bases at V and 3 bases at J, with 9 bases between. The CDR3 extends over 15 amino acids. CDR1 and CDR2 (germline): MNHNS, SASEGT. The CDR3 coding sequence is TGTGCCAGCAGTGAAGCGCTAGGACCCAATCAGCCCCAGCATTTT. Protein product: CASSEALGPNQPQHF.

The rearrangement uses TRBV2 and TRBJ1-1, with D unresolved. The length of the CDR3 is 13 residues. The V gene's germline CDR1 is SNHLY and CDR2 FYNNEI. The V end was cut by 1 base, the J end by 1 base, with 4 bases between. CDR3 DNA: TGTGCCAGCAGTGAAGAAACGAACACTGAAGCTTTCTTT. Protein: CASSEETNTEAFF.

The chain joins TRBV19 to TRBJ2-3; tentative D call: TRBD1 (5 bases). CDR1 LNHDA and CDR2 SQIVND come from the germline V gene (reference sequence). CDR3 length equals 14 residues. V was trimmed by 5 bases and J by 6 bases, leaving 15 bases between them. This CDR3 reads CASSVSPQGDTQYF. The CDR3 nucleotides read TGTGCCAGTAGTGTCTCACCCCAGGGTGATACGCAGTATTTT.

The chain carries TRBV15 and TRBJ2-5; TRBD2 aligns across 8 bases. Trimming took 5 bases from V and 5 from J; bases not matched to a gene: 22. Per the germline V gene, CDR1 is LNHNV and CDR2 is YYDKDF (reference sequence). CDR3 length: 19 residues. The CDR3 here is CATSVGDWPAGVVRETQYF. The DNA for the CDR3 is TGTGCCACCAGCGTGGGAGACTGGCCAGCGGGGGTGGTTCGGGAGACCCAGTACTTC. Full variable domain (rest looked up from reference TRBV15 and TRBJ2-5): DAMVIQNPRYQVTQFGKPVTLSCSQTLNHNVMYWYQQKSSQAPKLLFHYYDKDFNNEADTPDNFQSRRPNTSFCFLDIRSPGLGDTAMYLCATSVGDWPAGVVRETQYFGPGTRLLVL.